This T cell receptor (beta chain) was sequenced for a study of chemoradiotherapy in HPV16-positive cancers. Produced via immunoSEQ multiplex PCR; TCRdb's table is partial and in-frame only. The repertoire has about 1,400 clones, more than 75% of them found once; the top ten carry roughly 6%. The CDR3 spans 15 residues. Germline CDR1 reads SGHRS; CDR2 reads YFSETQ. V dropped 4 bases and J dropped 3 bases, with 17 bases sitting between them. Sequenced here: tumor tissue, sampled from a patient who underwent chemoradiotherapy. The sequence was obtained from a human donor with HPV-associated anogenital cancer. The chain uses TRBV5-1 and TRBJ2-7; D is possibly TRBD2 (5 bases). The CDR3 spells CASSPWTEAGYEQYF. CDR3 bases: TGCGCCAGCAGCCCCTGGACGGAGGCCGGCTACGAGCAGTACTTC.